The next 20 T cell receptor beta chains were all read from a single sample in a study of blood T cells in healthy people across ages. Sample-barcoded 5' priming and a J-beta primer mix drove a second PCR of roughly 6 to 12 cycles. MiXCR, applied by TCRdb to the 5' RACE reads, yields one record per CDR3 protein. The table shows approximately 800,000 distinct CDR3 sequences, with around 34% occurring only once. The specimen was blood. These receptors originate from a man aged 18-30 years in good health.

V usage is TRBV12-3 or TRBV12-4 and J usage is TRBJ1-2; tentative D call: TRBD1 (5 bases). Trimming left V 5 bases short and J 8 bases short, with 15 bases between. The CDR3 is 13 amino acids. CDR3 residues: CASSVGQGWGYTF. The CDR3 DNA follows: TGTGCCAGCAGTGTAGGGCAGGGATGGGGCTACACCTTC.

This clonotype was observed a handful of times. CDR3 nucleotides: TGCGCCAGCAGCGCATCCGGGACTCGAACTAATGAGCAGTACTTC. Translation gives CASSASGTRTNEQYF. This chain links TRBV5-1 with TRBJ2-7; the D gene is possibly TRBD2 (6 bases). Trimming removed 4 bases from V and 7 bases from J, with 21 bases in between. The germline V gene encodes CDR1 SGHRS and CDR2 YFSETQ. This CDR3 comprises 15 residues.

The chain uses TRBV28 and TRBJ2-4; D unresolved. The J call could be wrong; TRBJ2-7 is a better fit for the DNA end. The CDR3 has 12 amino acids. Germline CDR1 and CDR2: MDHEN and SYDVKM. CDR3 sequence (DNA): TGTGCCAGCAGGGACCTAAACTACGAGCAGTACTTC. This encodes CASRDLNYEQYF.

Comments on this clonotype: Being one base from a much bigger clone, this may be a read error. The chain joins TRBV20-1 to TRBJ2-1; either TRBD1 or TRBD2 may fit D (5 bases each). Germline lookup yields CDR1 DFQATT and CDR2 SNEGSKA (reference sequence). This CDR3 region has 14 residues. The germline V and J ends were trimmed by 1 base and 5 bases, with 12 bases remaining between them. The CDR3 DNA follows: TGCAGTGCTAGAGGCCGAGCGGACAACAATGAGCAGTTCTTC. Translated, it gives CSARGRADNNEQFF.

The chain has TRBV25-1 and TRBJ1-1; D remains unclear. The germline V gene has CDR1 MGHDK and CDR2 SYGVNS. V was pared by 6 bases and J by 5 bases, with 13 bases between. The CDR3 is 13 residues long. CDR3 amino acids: CASREERATEAFF. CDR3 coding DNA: TGTGCCAGCAGGGAGGAGCGGGCGACTGAAGCTTTCTTT.

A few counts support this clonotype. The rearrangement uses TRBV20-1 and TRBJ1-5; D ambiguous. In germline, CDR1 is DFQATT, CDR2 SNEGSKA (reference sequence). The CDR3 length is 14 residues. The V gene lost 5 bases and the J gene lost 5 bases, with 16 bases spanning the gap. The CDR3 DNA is TGCAGTGCTTGGAGATCGGCGGGAGATCAGCCCCAGCATTTT. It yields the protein CSAWRSAGDQPQHF.

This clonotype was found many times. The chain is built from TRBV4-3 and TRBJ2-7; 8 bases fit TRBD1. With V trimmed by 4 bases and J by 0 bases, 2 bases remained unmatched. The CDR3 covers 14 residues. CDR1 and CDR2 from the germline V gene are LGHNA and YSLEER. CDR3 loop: CASSRTGNSYEQYF. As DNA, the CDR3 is TGCGCCAGCAGCCGGACAGGGAACTCCTACGAGCAGTACTTC.

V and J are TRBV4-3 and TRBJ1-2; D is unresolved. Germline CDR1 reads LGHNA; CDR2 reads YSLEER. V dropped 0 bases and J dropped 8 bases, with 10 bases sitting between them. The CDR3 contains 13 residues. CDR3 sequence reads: CASSQDRFSGYTF. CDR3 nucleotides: TGCGCCAGCAGCCAAGATCGGTTCTCCGGCTACACCTTC.

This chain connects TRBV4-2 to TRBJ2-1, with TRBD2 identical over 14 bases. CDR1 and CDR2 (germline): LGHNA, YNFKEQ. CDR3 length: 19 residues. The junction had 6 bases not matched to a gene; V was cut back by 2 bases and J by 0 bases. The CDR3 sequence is CASSQLGTSGGSSYNEQFF. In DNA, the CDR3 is TGTGCCAGCAGCCAACTAGGGACTAGCGGGGGTAGCTCCTACAATGAGCAGTTCTTC.

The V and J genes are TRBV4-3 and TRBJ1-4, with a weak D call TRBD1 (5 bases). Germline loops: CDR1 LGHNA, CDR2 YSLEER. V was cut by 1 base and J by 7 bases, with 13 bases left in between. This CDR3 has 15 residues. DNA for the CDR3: TGCGCCAGCAGCCAAGGGGGGAGCCTGCCTGAAAAACTGTTTTTT. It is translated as CASSQGGSLPEKLFF.

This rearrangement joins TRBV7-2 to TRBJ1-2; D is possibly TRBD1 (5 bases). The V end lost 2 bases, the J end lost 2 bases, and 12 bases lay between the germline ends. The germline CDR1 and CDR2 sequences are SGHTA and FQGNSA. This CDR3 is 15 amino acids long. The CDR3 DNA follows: TGTGCCAGCAGCTTATCTGGGGCAGGGAACTATGGCTACACCTTC. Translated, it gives CASSLSGAGNYGYTF.

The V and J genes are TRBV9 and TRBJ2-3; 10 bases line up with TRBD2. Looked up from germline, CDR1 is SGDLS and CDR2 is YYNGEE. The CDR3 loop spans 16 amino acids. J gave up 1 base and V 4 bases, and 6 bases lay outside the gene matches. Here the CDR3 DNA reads TGTGCCAGCAGCTCAGAAGGACTAGCGGGCACAGATACGCAGTATTTT. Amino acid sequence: CASSSEGLAGTDTQYF. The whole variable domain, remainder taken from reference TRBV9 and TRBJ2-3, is DSGVTQTPKHLITATGQRVTLRCSPRSGDLSVYWYQQSLDQGLQFLIQYYNGEERAKGNILERFSAQQFPDLHSELNLSSLELGDSALYFCASSSEGLAGTDTQYFGPGTRLTVL.

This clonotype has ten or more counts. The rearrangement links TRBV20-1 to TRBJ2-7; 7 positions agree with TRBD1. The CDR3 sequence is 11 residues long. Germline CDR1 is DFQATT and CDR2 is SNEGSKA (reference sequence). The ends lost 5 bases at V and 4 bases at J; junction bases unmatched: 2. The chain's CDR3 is CSAQQGYEQYF. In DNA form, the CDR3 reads TGCAGTGCTCAACAGGGGTACGAGCAGTACTTC.

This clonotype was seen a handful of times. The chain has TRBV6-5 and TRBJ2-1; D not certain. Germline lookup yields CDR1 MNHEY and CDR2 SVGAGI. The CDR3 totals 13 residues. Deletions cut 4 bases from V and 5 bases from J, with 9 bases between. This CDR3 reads CASSSWSNNEQFF. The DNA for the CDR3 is TGTGCCAGCAGTTCCTGGTCTAACAATGAGCAGTTCTTC.

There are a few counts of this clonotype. In DNA form, the CDR3 reads TGCAGTGCTAGAGATCTAGTCGGGGAAAAAAACATTCAGTACTTC. Translating gives CSARDLVGEKNIQYF. The genes are TRBV20-1 and TRBJ2-4, with D possibly being TRBD2 (5 bases). V was trimmed by 0 bases and J by 4 bases, leaving 13 bases between them. Germline V gene data show CDR1 as DFQATT and CDR2 as SNEGSKA (reference sequence). The CDR3 has 15 amino acids.

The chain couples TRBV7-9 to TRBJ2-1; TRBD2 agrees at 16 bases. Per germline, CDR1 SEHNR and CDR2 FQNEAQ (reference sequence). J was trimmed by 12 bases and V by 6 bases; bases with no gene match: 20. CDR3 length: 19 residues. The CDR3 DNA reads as TGTGCCAGCAGTCAACCGGGACTAGCGGGGGGGCCTTCTCAAGTACTGCAGTTCTTC. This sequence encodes CASSQPGLAGGPSQVLQFF.

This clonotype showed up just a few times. The CDR3 reads CASSPGTGNIQYF. The CDR3 bases are TGTGCCAGCAGCCCAGGGACAGGGAACATTCAGTACTTC. The rearrangement links TRBV27 to TRBJ2-4, with TRBD1 identical over 9 bases. The CDR3 is made up of 13 amino acids. Germline V gene sequence: CDR1 MNHEY, CDR2 SMNVEV (reference sequence). The trim removed 6 bases at V and 7 bases at J, leaving 4 bases unmatched.

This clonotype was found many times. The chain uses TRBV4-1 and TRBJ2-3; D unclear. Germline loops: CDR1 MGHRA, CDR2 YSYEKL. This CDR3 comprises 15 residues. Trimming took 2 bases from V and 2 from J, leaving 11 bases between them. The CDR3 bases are TGCGCCAGCAGCCAACGAGGAGATTACACAGATACGCAGTATTTT. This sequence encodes CASSQRGDYTDTQYF.

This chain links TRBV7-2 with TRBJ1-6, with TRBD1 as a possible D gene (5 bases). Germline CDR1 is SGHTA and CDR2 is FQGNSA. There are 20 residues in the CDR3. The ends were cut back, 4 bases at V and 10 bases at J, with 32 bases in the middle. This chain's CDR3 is CASSSRDVDFYNSPRSPLHF. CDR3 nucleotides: TGTGCCAGCAGCTCTCGGGACGTAGATTTCTATAATTCCCCTCGGTCACCCCTCCACTTT.

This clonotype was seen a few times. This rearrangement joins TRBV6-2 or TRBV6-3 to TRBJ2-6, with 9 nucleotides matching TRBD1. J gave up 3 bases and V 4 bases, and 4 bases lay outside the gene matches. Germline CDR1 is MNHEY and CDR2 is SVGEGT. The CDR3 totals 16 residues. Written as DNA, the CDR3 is TGTGCCAGCAGTTTACAGGGGGCTGGTGGGGCCAACGTCCTGACTTTC. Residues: CASSLQGAGGANVLTF.